This TCR beta chain was recorded in a study of tissue T cells after allogeneic stem cell transplantation. In germline, CDR1 is KGHTA, CDR2 FQNQQP. The CDR3 is 14 amino acids. Time point here: mouse harvest day 7 after allogeneic transplant. Each mouse received 10^7 T-cell-depleted marrow cells plus 10^6 splenic CD5+ T cells by tail vein. This mouse GVHD model was MHC-mismatched B6 to BALB/c, profiled day 7 or 14. Notes on the study in general: Shared clones across patients were few; motif clustering revealed tissue-specific shared signatures. Only a limited share of tissue TCRs appeared in blood or spleen.

TCRbeta CDR3 was sequenced at survey depth with template counts. Clones were read by immunoSEQ multiplex PCR, and TCRdb kept only the in-frame ones, dropping some. The sample gives 1,400 or so clones, roughly 58% of which show up once; roughly 17% is in the top ten. Worth noting for this clone: Its cognate antigen is unknown. Genes and germline come from the mouse. The sequenced fragment ends 1 residue before the CDR3 boundary, so the rest is inferred from the germline J gene.

The genes are TRBV23 and TRBJ2-2. The sequenced material came from liver tissue. The source is a female BALB/c mouse given C57BL/6 T cells with graft-versus-host disease after an allogeneic hematopoietic cell transplant. Partial CDR3 DNA: TGCTCCAGCAGTAGGGGGGTAAACACCGGGCAGCTCTAC. Amino acid sequence: CSSSRGVNTGQLY. The full CDR3 protein reads CSSSRGVNTGQLYF.